The sequence of this T cell receptor (beta chain) was determined in a study of control samples from healthy donors and cancer patients. Germline CDR1 is SGHTA and CDR2 is FQGNSA. The CDR3 totals 17 residues. Trimming removed 5 bases from V and 5 bases from J; junction bases left unmatched: 12. Assay used: immunoSEQ multiplex PCR; TCRdb lists only in-frame clones, some missing. Here the sample table reports fewer than 250,000 clones. This chain joins TRBV7-2 and TRBJ2-2; TRBD2 aligns across 9 bases. The TCR comes from a woman aged 30 to 39 in good health. The specimen sequenced was blood. DNA for the CDR3: TGTGCCAGCAGCGTATCTAGCGGGGCGGTGAGAACCGGGGAGCTGTTTTTT. Its protein product is CASSVSSGAVRTGELFF.